The sequence of this T cell receptor (beta chain) was determined in a study of cytomegalovirus exposure and HLA in healthy donors. General study results and limits: A classifier reportedly called cytomegalovirus status with high sensitivity and specificity.

Germline V gene lookup returns CDR1 SGHRS and CDR2 YFSETQ. This CDR3 region has 13 residues. Unmatched junction bases numbered 2, after V lost 4 bases and J lost 3 bases. PCR employed 60 Vbeta and 13 Jbeta primers. The data were produced by immunoSEQ multiplex PCR, yet TCRdb's version contains in-frame clones alone and is incomplete. This table has about 120,000 clones, roughly 65% appearing once. This clone was observed a single time. The antigen remains unidentified. Sample: PBMCs. The chain has TRBV5-1 and TRBJ1-2, with 8 bases that match TRBD1. The source is a man aged 40-50 years in good health and CMV-seropositive. The CDR3 nucleotides read TGCGCCAGCAGCACGACAGGGGACTATGGCTACACCTTC. Translated, it gives CASSTTGDYGYTF.